These 31 T cell receptor beta chains came from one sample sequenced in a study of radiation and T cells in renal cell carcinoma. Described time point: blood 4 weeks post-SBRT, at nephrectomy. Treatment defined: 15 Gy SBRT to primary tumor, nephrectomy 4 weeks later. Measured with immunoSEQ multiplex PCR; TCRdb has only the in-frame clones, and not every one. The table records around 94,000 clones, over 80% of them present only once. The source material was blood, sampled from a patient whose treatment included radiotherapy and nephrectomy. These TCRs come from a man in his forties or fifties with renal cell carcinoma.

The rearrangement uses TRBV14 and TRBJ1-2, with D possibly being TRBD1 (5 bases). This CDR3 contains 13 residues. Trimming removed 4 bases from V and 7 bases from J, with 13 bases in between. Germline assignment: CDR1 SGHDN and CDR2 FVKESK. The CDR3 sequence: CASSRTRGSGYTF. The CDR3 DNA is TGTGCCAGCAGCCGAACTCGGGGGTCTGGCTACACCTTC.

The CDR3: CASSPGQDEANEQFF. In nucleotides, the CDR3 is TGTGCCAGCAGTCCCGGACAGGATGAGGCCAATGAGCAGTTCTTC. The chain recombines TRBV28 with TRBJ2-1; 7 bases are shared with TRBD1. Germline V gives CDR1 MDHEN, CDR2 SYDVKM. J gave up 6 bases and V 5 bases, and 10 bases lay outside the gene matches. This CDR3 is 15 amino acids long.

The chain joins TRBV5-4 to TRBJ2-5, with TRBD1 as a possible D gene (5 bases). Looked up from germline, CDR1 is SGHNT and CDR2 is YYREEE (reference sequence). V lost 0 bases and J 2 bases, leaving 8 bases between the germline ends. This CDR3 comprises 14 residues. The CDR3 here is CASSLAGKQETQYF. For the CDR3, the DNA is TGTGCCAGCAGCTTGGCAGGGAAACAAGAGACCCAGTACTTC.

The rearrangement links TRBV6-5 to TRBJ1-1; no clear D gene. In germline, CDR1 is MNHEY, CDR2 SVGAGI. The V end was cut by 5 bases, the J end by 7 bases, with 20 bases between. There are 15 residues in the CDR3. CDR3 region: CASSPPGVGSGEAFF. The CDR3 DNA sequence: TGTGCCAGCAGTCCCCCCGGTGTCGGTTCAGGTGAAGCTTTCTTT.

CDR3 loop: CASSLSSGLNTEAFF. In DNA, the CDR3 is TGTGCCAGCAGTTTATCGTCGGGCCTCAACACTGAAGCTTTCTTT. The chain couples TRBV27 to TRBJ1-1; D remains ambiguous. V dropped 0 bases and J dropped 2 bases, with 10 bases sitting between them. CDR1 is MNHEY, CDR2 SMNVEV, per germline (reference sequence). The CDR3 covers 15 residues.

The rearrangement links TRBV9 to TRBJ2-2; TRBD1 is a possible D gene (6 bases). The V gene's germline CDR1 is SGDLS and CDR2 YYNGEE. V was cut by 1 base and J by 8 bases, with 12 bases left in between. The CDR3 is 14 residues long. CDR3 loop: CASSVLSGEGELFF. CDR3 DNA sequence: TGTGCCAGCAGCGTATTGTCAGGGGAGGGGGAGCTGTTTTTT.

The J gene is TRBJ2-7, the V gene TRBV11-2; TRBD2 might be the D (6 bases). Germline V lookup: CDR1 SGHAT, CDR2 FQNNGV. This CDR3 region has 17 residues. The V end lost 1 base, the J end lost 3 bases, and 19 bases lay between the germline ends. CDR3 bases: TGTGCCAGCAGCTTAGGATTAGGGGCGGGGAGCAACTACGAGCAGTACTTC. Its protein product is CASSLGLGAGSNYEQYF.

V and J are TRBV14 and TRBJ2-1; possibly TRBD1 for D (6 bases). The CDR3 contains 15 residues. Trimming pared 3 bases from V and 2 bases from J, leaving 11 bases between. Germline V gene data show CDR1 as SGHDN and CDR2 as FVKESK. The CDR3 region is CASSHWGPAYNEQFF. The CDR3 nucleotides read TGTGCCAGCAGCCATTGGGGGCCCGCCTACAATGAGCAGTTCTTC.

In DNA, the CDR3 is TGCGCCAGCAGCCAAGGGGGTGGACCTGGTTTCTTGTACGAGCAGTACTTC. Translation gives CASSQGGGPGFLYEQYF. V gene TRBV4-1 combines with J gene TRBJ2-7; D unresolved. CDR1 is MGHRA and CDR2 is YSYEKL in the germline V gene. V lost 1 base, J lost 4 bases, and 20 bases lay in between. CDR3 length: 17 residues.

This chain connects TRBV2 to TRBJ1-1; D may be TRBD1 (5 bases). CDR1 and CDR2 (germline): SNHLY, FYNNEI. This CDR3 spans 14 amino acids. Trimming took off 2 bases at V and 4 bases at J, with 11 bases between the two ends. The CDR3 coding sequence is TGTGCCAGCAGTGAATCGGGGGTGCGCACTGAAGCTTTCTTT. Protein product: CASSESGVRTEAFF.

V gene TRBV30 combines with J gene TRBJ1-5, with D possibly matching TRBD1 (6 bases). Germline CDR1 is GTSNPN and CDR2 is SVGIG (reference sequence). The CDR3 length is 14 residues. V gave up 1 base and J gave up 0 bases, with 7 bases separating them. Here the CDR3 reads CAWSGGASNQPQHF. The CDR3 DNA reads as TGTGCCTGGAGTGGGGGGGCTAGCAATCAGCCCCAGCATTTT.

This chain links TRBV7-9 with TRBJ1-2, with TRBD1 identical over 8 bases. Germline V CDR1 and CDR2: SEHNR, FQNEAQ (reference sequence). J was trimmed by 1 base and V by 0 bases; bases with no gene match: 10. This CDR3 is 18 amino acids long. The CDR3 spells CASSLALAQGARNYGYTF. The CDR3 region has the DNA TGTGCCAGCAGCTTAGCGTTAGCTCAGGGGGCGCGTAACTATGGCTACACCTTC. The whole variable domain, remainder taken from reference TRBV7-9 and TRBJ1-2, is DTGVSQNPRHKITKRGQNVTFRCDPISEHNRLYWYRQTLGQGPEFLTYFQNEAQLEKSRLLSDRFSAERPKGSFSTLEIQRTEQGDSAMYLCASSLALAQGARNYGYTFGSGTRLTVV.

The V gene is TRBV11-3, the J gene TRBJ2-2, with D possibly being TRBD2 (5 bases). V gave up 4 bases and J gave up 0 bases, with 15 bases separating them. This CDR3 contains 17 residues. CDR1 and CDR2 (germline): SGHNT, YENEEA. DNA of the CDR3: TGTGCCAGCAGCTCGTTTACCGGGAAAACGAACACCGGGGAGCTGTTTTTT. Translation: CASSSFTGKTNTGELFF.

This clone was found once. The chain is built from TRBV4-2 and TRBJ2-1; D perhaps matches TRBD2 (5 bases). The CDR3 is made up of 17 amino acids. Trimming pared 1 base from V and 3 bases from J, leaving 16 bases between. Germline CDR1 is LGHNA and CDR2 is YNFKEQ. CDR3 protein: CASSQASLRGDYNEQFF. The CDR3 bases are TGTGCCAGCAGCCAAGCTTCTCTCCGGGGAGACTACAATGAGCAGTTCTTC.

The V and J genes are TRBV5-1 and TRBJ2-3; 7 bases agree with TRBD1. V shed 5 bases, J shed 0 bases, and the junction held 9 bases outside the gene matches. Germline values: CDR1 SGHRS, CDR2 YFSETQ. CDR3 length: 16 residues. CDR3 amino acids: CASSLMGTASTDTQYF. CDR3 sequence (DNA): TGCGCCAGCAGTCTGATGGGGACAGCTAGCACAGATACGCAGTATTTT.

CDR3 region: CASSDTSQQYEQYF. DNA of the CDR3: TGTGCCAGCAGTGATACATCGCAGCAATACGAGCAGTACTTC. The chain carries TRBV6-1 and TRBJ2-7; D gene uncertain. V was clipped by 3 bases and J by 4 bases, with 13 bases between them. This CDR3 spans 14 amino acids. Germline CDR1 is MNHNS and CDR2 is SASEGT.

This chain connects TRBV7-2 to TRBJ2-1, with a tentative D call TRBD2 (6 bases). With 3 bases removed from V and 5 bases from J, the gap between germline ends came to 11 bases. This CDR3 is built from 14 residues. Germline CDR1 is SGHTA and CDR2 is FQGNSA. The CDR3 is CASSLAREDNEQFF. CDR3 nucleotides: TGTGCCAGCAGCTTGGCCAGGGAGGACAATGAGCAGTTCTTC.

The chain couples TRBV5-1 to TRBJ1-5; possible D gene TRBD1, 5 bases. This CDR3 comprises 14 residues. Germline loops: CDR1 SGHRS, CDR2 YFSETQ. The V and J ends lost 0 bases and 5 bases respectively, with 9 bases between them. The CDR3 is CASSLGDPDQPQHF. In DNA, the CDR3 is TGCGCCAGCAGCTTGGGGGACCCAGATCAGCCCCAGCATTTT.

V is TRBV9 and J is TRBJ2-1, with D possibly being TRBD2 (5 bases). V gave up 0 bases and J gave up 7 bases, with 14 bases separating them. The CDR3 extends over 15 amino acids. Germline values: CDR1 SGDLS, CDR2 YYNGEE. In nucleotides, the CDR3 is TGTGCCAGCAGCGTAGCGGACTCCTTTTGGAATGAGCAGTTCTTC. This gives the protein CASSVADSFWNEQFF.

The genes are TRBV27 and TRBJ1-5; D gene ambiguous. The CDR3 length is 13 residues. Looked up from germline, CDR1 is MNHEY and CDR2 is SMNVEV (reference sequence). Deletions cut 2 bases from V and 4 bases from J, with 6 bases between. CDR3 residues: CASSLQINQPQHF. The CDR3 DNA sequence: TGTGCCAGCAGTTTACAGATAAATCAGCCCCAGCATTTT.

The chain carries TRBV5-1 and TRBJ2-2; 11 bases agree with TRBD1. The CDR3 has 17 residues. Unmatched junction bases numbered 10, after V lost 4 bases and J lost 5 bases. Germline V gene sequence: CDR1 SGHRS, CDR2 YFSETQ. The CDR3 region has the DNA TGCGCCAGCAGCGCTGGGACAGGGGGAGTCGGTACCGGGGAGCTGTTTTTT. It encodes CASSAGTGGVGTGELFF.

This clone has a single count. This chain links TRBV11-2 with TRBJ2-5; the D is unclear. The CDR3 length is 12 residues. Trimming took off 0 bases at V and 1 base at J, with 0 bases between the two ends. The V gene's germline CDR1 is SGHAT and CDR2 FQNNGV. CDR3 DNA: TGTGCCAGCAGCTTAGACCAAGAGACCCAGTACTTC. Amino acid sequence: CASSLDQETQYF.

The rearrangement joins TRBV10-3 to TRBJ1-2, with D possibly being TRBD1 (6 bases). Germline lookup yields CDR1 ENHRY and CDR2 SYGVKD. Trimming removed 0 bases from V and 8 bases from J, with 16 bases in between. The CDR3 extends over 15 amino acids. CDR3: CAISESVGGYLGYTF. In DNA, the CDR3 is TGTGCCATCAGTGAGTCTGTGGGGGGCTATTTGGGCTACACCTTC.

V usage is TRBV5-1 and J usage is TRBJ2-2, with 13 bases lining up with TRBD2. The CDR3 has 15 residues. Trimming at V came to 1 base and at J to 6 bases, leaving 0 bases not matched to a gene. CDR1 and CDR2 (germline): SGHRS, YFSETQ. CDR3 sequence: CASSLTSGGAGELFF. The CDR3 DNA reads TGCGCCAGCAGCTTGACTAGCGGGGGGGCCGGGGAGCTGTTTTTT.

The chain couples TRBV19 to TRBJ1-2; 10 nucleotides agree with TRBD1. The CDR3 sequence is 16 residues long. The V segment lost 4 bases and the J segment 4 bases; nucleotides outside the gene matches: 9. Germline V gene data show CDR1 as LNHDA and CDR2 as SQIVND (reference sequence). The CDR3 sequence is CASSKTGTGEGYGYTF. The CDR3 DNA reads as TGTGCCAGTAGTAAAACCGGGACAGGGGAAGGCTATGGCTACACCTTC. Variable domain in full (rest from reference TRBV19 and TRBJ1-2): DGGITQSPKYLFRKEGQNVTLSCEQNLNHDAMYWYRQDPGQGLRLIYYSQIVNDFQKGDIAEGYSVSREKKESFPLTVTSAQKNPTAFYLCASSKTGTGEGYGYTFGSGTRLTVV.

This chain links TRBV27 with TRBJ2-7, with 9 bases that match TRBD1. CDR1 MNHEY and CDR2 SMNVEV come from the germline V gene (reference sequence). The CDR3 has 16 amino acids. V was pared by 5 bases and J by 2 bases, with 10 bases of the junction left unmatched. As DNA, the CDR3 is TGTGCCAGCAGTAGACAGCCGGGACAGGGAACCTACGAGCAGTACTTC. As protein: CASSRQPGQGTYEQYF.

The J gene is TRBJ2-7, the V gene TRBV7-8; D is possibly TRBD1 (6 bases). The germline V gene has CDR1 SGHVS and CDR2 FQNEAQ. Trimming stripped 8 bases from V and 6 bases from J, with 14 bases between. The CDR3 loop spans 12 amino acids. The CDR3 reads CASSPPRGEQYF. CDR3 nucleotides: TGTGCCAGCTCCCCCCCCAGGGGCGAGCAGTACTTC.

This chain links TRBV6-4 with TRBJ1-6; D is undetermined. V gave up 0 bases and J gave up 14 bases, with 14 bases separating them. CDR3 length equals 14 residues. CDR1 is MRHNA, CDR2 SNTAGT, per germline. The CDR3 is CASSDSGLPGTLHF. CDR3 sequence (DNA): TGTGCCAGCAGTGACTCAGGCCTGCCCGGGACCCTCCACTTT.

Concerning this clone itself: Lacking the conserved final phenylalanine or tryptophan, this CDR3 likely reflects a read error. It is unclear where the CDR3 begins or ends on the DNA, so no DNA is shown, and the CDR3 is as TCRdb lists it. V and J are TRBV5-1 and TRBJ2-7; TRBD2 reflects the table's D call only, with no check against the DNA. Germline V lookup: CDR1 SGHRS, CDR2 YFSETQ. Termini included, the CDR3 measures 13 amino acids. CDR3 protein: CASSLDFSGIKNL.

This clone showed up just once. CDR3: CASKDIKETQYF. Here the CDR3 DNA reads TGTGCCAGTAAAGACATTAAGGAGACCCAGTACTTC. The gene calls are TRBV19 and TRBJ2-5, with D unclear. Germline V gives CDR1 LNHDA, CDR2 SQIVND (reference sequence). The V end lost 7 bases, the J end lost 5 bases, and 11 bases lay between the germline ends. The CDR3 runs to 12 residues.

V usage is TRBV27 and J usage is TRBJ2-3; the D gene could be TRBD1 or TRBD2 (5 bases each). Between the trimmed V and J ends, which lost 3 bases and 1 base, there was a span of 5 bases. CDR1 is MNHEY and CDR2 is SMNVEV in the germline V gene (reference sequence). The CDR3 totals 13 residues. CDR3 sequence (DNA): TGTGCCAGCAGTTTGGGGGGCACAGATACGCAGTATTTT. It specifies CASSLGGTDTQYF.